The clone carrying this T cell receptor (beta chain) was observed a handful of times. V was shortened by 3 bases and J by 7 bases, with 18 bases between the two germline ends. Germline V lookup: CDR1 SQVTM, CDR2 ANQGSEA. The CDR3 spans 14 residues. The data were obtained in a study of human T cells and chemical hapten exposure. On the study more broadly: Upper-back patches of 0.01% DPC were read at 6 days.

Time point specified: patch test 3, about 24 weeks after DPC sensitization. Treatment reported: therapeutic diphenylcyclopropenone sensitization with weekly scalp DPC. Using its own MiXCR run on the RACE reads, TCRdb lists one record per CDR3 protein. The profile shows about 82,000 distinct CDR3 sequences, over 10% of them singletons. The TCR was taken from a woman in her forties or fifties with alopecia areata. Some clones in this sample may be carry-over from other donors' samples. This sequence joins TRBV29-1 and TRBJ1-2; perhaps TRBD1 as D (6 bases). The sample consisted of whole blood, taken in connection with sensitization to the hapten diphenylcyclopropenone (DPC). CDR3 region: CSVDAQQGVTGYTF. CDR3 bases: TGCAGCGTTGATGCCCAACAGGGTGTGACTGGCTACACCTTC.